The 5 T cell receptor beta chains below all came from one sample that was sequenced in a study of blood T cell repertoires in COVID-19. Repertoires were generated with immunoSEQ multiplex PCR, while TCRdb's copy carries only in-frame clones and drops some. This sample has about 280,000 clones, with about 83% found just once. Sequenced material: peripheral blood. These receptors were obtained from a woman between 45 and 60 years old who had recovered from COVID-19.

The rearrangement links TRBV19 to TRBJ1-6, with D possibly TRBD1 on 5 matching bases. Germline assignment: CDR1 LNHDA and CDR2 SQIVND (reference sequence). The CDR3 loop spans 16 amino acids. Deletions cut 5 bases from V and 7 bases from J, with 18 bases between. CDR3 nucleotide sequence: TGTGCCAGTAGTTCCCAAAAGACAGAAGCAAATTCACCCCTCCACTTT. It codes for CASSSQKTEANSPLHF.

The CDR3 spells CASSPRDYDYNEQFF. CDR3 DNA: TGTGCCAGCAGCCCCCGGGACTACGACTACAATGAGCAGTTCTTC. The chain joins TRBV5-4 to TRBJ2-1; 7 bases line up with TRBD2. CDR1 and CDR2 from the germline V gene are SGHNT and YYREEE (reference sequence). Trimming at V came to 4 bases and at J to 3 bases, leaving 7 bases not matched to a gene. The CDR3 is made up of 15 amino acids. Using reference TRBV5-4 and TRBJ2-1 for the parts outside the CDR3, the full variable domain is ETGVTQSPTHLIKTRGQQVTLRCSSQSGHNTVSWYQQALGQGPQFIFQYYREEENGRGNFPPRFSGLQFPNYSSELNVNALELDDSALYLCASSPRDYDYNEQFFGPGTRLTVL.

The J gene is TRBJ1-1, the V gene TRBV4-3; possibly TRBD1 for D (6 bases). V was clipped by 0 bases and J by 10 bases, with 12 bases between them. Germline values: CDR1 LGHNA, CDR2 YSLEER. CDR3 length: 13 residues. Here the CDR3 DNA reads TGCGCCAGCAGCCAAGACCACAGGGTTGCAGCTTTCTTT. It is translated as CASSQDHRVAAFF.

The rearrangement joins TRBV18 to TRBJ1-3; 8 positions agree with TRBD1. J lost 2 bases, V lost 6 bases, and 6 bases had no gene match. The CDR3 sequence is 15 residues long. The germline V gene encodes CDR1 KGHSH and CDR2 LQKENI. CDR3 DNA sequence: TGTGCCAGCTCGGCCCAGGGGGCGCCTGGAAACACCATATATTTT. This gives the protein CASSAQGAPGNTIYF.

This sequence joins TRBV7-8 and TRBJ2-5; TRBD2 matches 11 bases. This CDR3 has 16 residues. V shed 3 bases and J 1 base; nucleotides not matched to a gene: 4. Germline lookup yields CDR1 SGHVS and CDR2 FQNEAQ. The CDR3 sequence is CASSFQLAGAQETQYF. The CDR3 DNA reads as TGTGCCAGCAGCTTCCAACTAGCGGGGGCCCAAGAGACCCAGTACTTC. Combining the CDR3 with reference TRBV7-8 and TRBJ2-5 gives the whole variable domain GAGVSQSPRYKVAKRGQDVALRCDPISGHVSLFWYQQALGQGPEFLTYFQNEAQLDKSGLPSDRFFAERPEGSVSTLKIQRTQQEDSAVYLCASSFQLAGAQETQYFGPGTRLLVL.